This is a list of T cell receptor beta chains from one sample in a study of blood T cells in healthy people across ages. MiXCR was run by TCRdb on the 5' RACE reads, yielding one entry per CDR3 protein. The sample holds 1.5 million to 2 million distinct CDR3 sequences, 28% seen once. Sequencing used blood. The receptors stem from a woman aged 25 to 39 in good health. Each CDR3 is given with its conserved first and last residue. A D gene is named only where the DNA matches it firmly. Size is omitted from some rows. Given values are once, few, many or a class for expanded clones.

d_call: TRBD2; v_call: TRBV20-1; clone_size: NA; j_call: TRBJ2-7; cdr3_aa: CSASPGLAGDERYF; cdr3_nt: TGCAGTGCAAGTCCGGGGCTAGCGGGAGACGAGCGGTACTTC
d_call: TRBD1; v_call: TRBV24-1; clone_size: NA; j_call: TRBJ1-5; cdr3_aa: CATRGGAGNQPQHF; cdr3_nt: TGTGCCACTCGAGGGGGCGCGGGGAATCAGCCCCAGCATTTT
d_call: NA; v_call: TRBV29-1; clone_size: NA; j_call: TRBJ1-1; cdr3_aa: CSVEPGTMEAFF; cdr3_nt: TGCAGCGTTGAACCGGGAACCATGGAGGCTTTCTTT
d_call: NA; v_call: TRBV18; clone_size: NA; j_call: TRBJ2-1; cdr3_aa: CASSPRIEQFF; cdr3_nt: TGTGCCAGCTCACCACGGATTGAGCAGTTCTTC
d_call: NA; v_call: TRBV7-2; clone_size: few; j_call: TRBJ2-2; cdr3_aa: CASSSGPGSGELFF; cdr3_nt: TGTGCCAGCAGCTCAGGCCCAGGAAGCGGGGAGCTGTTTTTT
d_call: NA; v_call: TRBV5-1; clone_size: NA; j_call: TRBJ2-5; cdr3_aa: CASRAPGTTSSLEYF; cdr3_nt: TGCGCCAGCAGGGCACCCGGGACGACGTCTTCTTTGGAGTACTTC
d_call: NA; v_call: TRBV2; clone_size: NA; j_call: TRBJ1-1; cdr3_aa: CASGRLSTEAFF; cdr3_nt: TGTGCCAGCGGACGGTTGAGCACTGAAGCTTTCTTT
d_call: NA; v_call: TRBV5-1; clone_size: few; j_call: TRBJ1-2; cdr3_aa: CASSLDSPPSGYTF; cdr3_nt: TGCGCCAGCAGCTTGGATTCCCCACCCTCGGGCTACACCTTC
d_call: NA; v_call: TRBV20-1; clone_size: NA; j_call: TRBJ1-5; cdr3_aa: CSARVRQPQHF; cdr3_nt: TGCAGTGCTAGAGTTCGCCAGCCCCAGCATTTT
d_call: TRBD2; v_call: TRBV5-1; clone_size: NA; j_call: TRBJ2-1; cdr3_aa: CTSSLSGTYNEQFF; cdr3_nt: TGCACCAGCAGCTTGAGCGGGACTTACAATGAGCAGTTCTTC
d_call: TRBD1; v_call: TRBV27; clone_size: few; j_call: TRBJ1-2; cdr3_aa: CASSSPGQGRSGYTF; cdr3_nt: TGTGCCAGCAGTTCACCGGGACAGGGAAGGAGTGGCTACACCTTC
d_call: TRBD2; v_call: TRBV12-3/TRBV12-4; clone_size: NA; j_call: TRBJ2-1; cdr3_aa: CASSPPTSAGSYNEQFF; cdr3_nt: TGTGCCAGCAGTCCCCCGACTAGCGCCGGCTCCTACAATGAGCAGTTCTTC
d_call: NA; v_call: TRBV20-1; clone_size: many; j_call: TRBJ2-7; cdr3_aa: CSASRQFEQYF; cdr3_nt: TGCAGTGCTAGCCGGCAGTTCGAGCAGTACTTC
d_call: NA; v_call: TRBV6-5; clone_size: NA; j_call: TRBJ2-5; cdr3_aa: CASSPREGQGLYQETQYF; cdr3_nt: TGTGCCAGCAGTCCTCGAGAGGGCCAGGGGCTTTACCAAGAGACCCAGTACTTC
d_call: NA; v_call: TRBV7-2; clone_size: NA; j_call: TRBJ1-2; cdr3_aa: CASSPRVGADGYTF; cdr3_nt: TGTGCCAGCAGCCCAAGGGTGGGGGCGGATGGCTACACCTTC
d_call: NA; v_call: TRBV6-5; clone_size: NA; j_call: TRBJ1-5; cdr3_aa: CASSYSTGPGQPQHF; cdr3_nt: TGTGCCAGCAGTTACTCGACGGGACCGGGTCAGCCCCAGCATTTT
d_call: NA; v_call: TRBV27; clone_size: few; j_call: TRBJ1-1; cdr3_aa: CASSLSKDTEAFF; cdr3_nt: TGTGCCAGCAGTTTGAGCAAGGACACTGAAGCTTTCTTT
d_call: TRBD2; v_call: TRBV4-1; clone_size: NA; j_call: TRBJ2-7; cdr3_aa: CASSPTSGSSYKQYF; cdr3_nt: TGCGCCAGCAGCCCCACTAGCGGTTCCTCCTACAAGCAGTACTTC
d_call: NA; v_call: TRBV20-1; clone_size: many; j_call: TRBJ2-7; cdr3_aa: CSASSRGGGGGYEQYF; cdr3_nt: TGCAGTGCTTCTAGTCGTGGTGGGGGTGGCGGGTACGAGCAGTACTTC
d_call: TRBD2; v_call: TRBV7-3; clone_size: NA; j_call: TRBJ2-3; cdr3_aa: CASSDVGTSGGASTDTQYF; cdr3_nt: TGTGCCAGCAGCGATGTTGGGACTAGCGGGGGGGCAAGCACAGATACGCAGTATTTT
d_call: TRBD2; v_call: TRBV24-1; clone_size: few; j_call: TRBJ2-7; cdr3_aa: CATSDGTSGRGNEQYF; cdr3_nt: TGTGCCACCAGTGACGGGACTAGCGGGAGGGGAAACGAGCAGTACTTC
d_call: NA; v_call: TRBV7-6; clone_size: many; j_call: TRBJ2-7; cdr3_aa: CASSLQEKGYEQYF; cdr3_nt: TGTGCCAGCAGCTTACAGGAAAAGGGGTACGAGCAGTACTTC
d_call: TRBD2; v_call: TRBV20-1; clone_size: few; j_call: TRBJ2-3; cdr3_aa: CSASTLAGGEQKTDTDTQYF; cdr3_nt: TGCAGTGCTAGTACACTAGCGGGGGGAGAACAAAAAACCGACACAGATACGCAGTATTTT
d_call: NA; v_call: TRBV30; clone_size: NA; j_call: TRBJ1-1; cdr3_aa: CASNAALGAEAFF; cdr3_nt: TGTGCCTCGAACGCGGCCCTAGGGGCTGAAGCTTTCTTT